Given below is one T cell receptor beta chain in context. Authors' analysis steps: Counts of nucleated cells, estimated from reference gene primer amplification, were obtained. The table came from immunoSEQ multiplex PCR; TCRdb's copy has only in-frame clones and leaves some out. The V and J calls and the clone size are those of that table, but D and trimming were determined from the DNA. The table lists 35,000 to 45,000 clones, 70% to 90% of them singletons. This sample stems from a study of blood T cell repertoires in COVID-19. Overall study context: The United States, Italy and Spain provided the acute and convalescent COVID-19 samples. T cells, B-cell-depleted T cells, or PBMCs supplied cDNA or gDNA.

Source material: peripheral blood. This receptor was identified in a human donor in a cohort sampled during active COVID-19.

The CDR3 region has the DNA TGTGCCAGCAGCTTTTCAGGGCAGGGATTTTCACCCCTCCACTTT. Translation: CASSFSGQGFSPLHF. The V call is TRBV7-2, the J call TRBJ1-6; the D gene is possibly TRBD1 (5 bases). Germline-derived CDR1 and CDR2 are SGHTA and FQGNSA. This CDR3 comprises 15 residues. V shed 3 bases and J shed 9 bases, with 15 bases lying between them.